The 8 T cell receptor beta chains below come from one sample, sequenced in a study of T cell responses to AZD1222 COVID-19 vaccine. TCRdb's copy holds only in-frame clones and misses some; the assay was immunoSEQ multiplex PCR. The sample lists 45,000 to 50,000 clones, about 89% occurring once. The sample consisted of peripheral blood, taken 28 days after the second AZD1222 dose. These receptors all stem from an adult who received the AZD1222 COVID-19 vaccine.

This chain links TRBV19 with TRBJ1-3; D is possibly TRBD1 (5 bases). The CDR3 has 15 amino acids. V dropped 3 bases and J dropped 3 bases, with 12 bases sitting between them. CDR1 is LNHDA and CDR2 is SQIVND in the germline V gene (reference sequence). The CDR3 protein is CASSIPGAVGNTIYF. In DNA form, the CDR3 reads TGTGCCAGTAGTATCCCCGGGGCGGTTGGAAACACCATATATTTT.

The chain's CDR3 is CATKQGAGDTQYF. In DNA form, the CDR3 reads TGTGCCACCAAACAGGGAGCAGGGGATACGCAGTATTTT. This chain joins TRBV6-5 and TRBJ2-3, with D perhaps matching TRBD1 (6 bases). Germline V CDR1 and CDR2: MNHEY, SVGAGI. V was trimmed by 10 bases and J by 6 bases, leaving 17 bases between them. The CDR3 is 13 amino acids.

This rearrangement joins TRBV7-9 to TRBJ1-5; D not certain. V dropped 5 bases and J dropped 4 bases, with 9 bases sitting between them. This CDR3 is 13 amino acids long. The germline V gene has CDR1 SEHNR and CDR2 FQNEAQ (reference sequence). The CDR3 spells CASSQDGNQPQHF. CDR3 coding DNA: TGTGCCAGCAGCCAGGACGGTAATCAGCCCCAGCATTTT. The entire variable domain, with the rest obtained from reference TRBV7-9 and TRBJ1-5, is as follows: DTGVSQNPRHKITKRGQNVTFRCDPISEHNRLYWYRQTLGQGPEFLTYFQNEAQLEKSRLLSDRFSAERPKGSFSTLEIQRTEQGDSAMYLCASSQDGNQPQHFGDGTRLSIL.

The genes are TRBV12-3 or TRBV12-4 and TRBJ2-5; D gene ambiguous. The CDR3 extends over 11 amino acids. V lost 3 bases and J 4 bases, leaving 3 bases between the germline ends. CDR3 loop: CASSFRETQYF. In nucleotides, the CDR3 is TGTGCCAGCAGTTTTCGAGAGACCCAGTACTTC.

This clone was seen a single time. The chain employs TRBV5-4 and TRBJ1-5; TRBD1 might be the D (5 bases). This CDR3 region has 15 residues. Per germline, CDR1 SGHNT and CDR2 YYREEE (reference sequence). With 1 base removed from V and 5 bases from J, the gap between germline ends came to 13 bases. The DNA of the CDR3 is TGTGCCAGCAGCTTGAGGGGTGCGCCGGATCAGCCCCAGCATTTT. It specifies CASSLRGAPDQPQHF.

The chain couples TRBV10-3 to TRBJ2-2, with D possibly being TRBD2 (5 bases). The CDR3 is 13 amino acids. Trimming took 2 bases from V and 5 from J, leaving 6 bases between them. CDR1 and CDR2 from the germline V gene are ENHRY and SYGVKD. CDR3 loop: CAISERDTGELFF. For the CDR3, the DNA is TGTGCCATCAGTGAGCGGGATACCGGGGAGCTGTTTTTT.

The CDR3 spells CASSWGLAGTYEQYF. DNA for the CDR3: TGTGCCAGCAGTTGGGGACTAGCGGGAACTTACGAGCAGTACTTC. V usage is TRBV6-2 or TRBV6-3 and J usage is TRBJ2-7; 13 bases are a match to TRBD2. The CDR3 is 15 amino acids. With V trimmed by 4 bases and J by 4 bases, 4 bases remained unmatched. Germline CDR1 MNHEY, CDR2 SVGEGT.

This clone was seen just once. The chain recombines TRBV4-1 with TRBJ1-6, with TRBD1 matching over 7 bases. The V and J ends lost 2 bases and 10 bases, in that order; junction bases with no gene match: 8. CDR1 is MGHRA and CDR2 is YSYEKL in the germline V gene. There are 15 residues in the CDR3. The CDR3 DNA reads TGCGCCAGCAGCCAAATCGGGACAGTAAGGTCACCCCTCCACTTT. Translated: CASSQIGTVRSPLHF.